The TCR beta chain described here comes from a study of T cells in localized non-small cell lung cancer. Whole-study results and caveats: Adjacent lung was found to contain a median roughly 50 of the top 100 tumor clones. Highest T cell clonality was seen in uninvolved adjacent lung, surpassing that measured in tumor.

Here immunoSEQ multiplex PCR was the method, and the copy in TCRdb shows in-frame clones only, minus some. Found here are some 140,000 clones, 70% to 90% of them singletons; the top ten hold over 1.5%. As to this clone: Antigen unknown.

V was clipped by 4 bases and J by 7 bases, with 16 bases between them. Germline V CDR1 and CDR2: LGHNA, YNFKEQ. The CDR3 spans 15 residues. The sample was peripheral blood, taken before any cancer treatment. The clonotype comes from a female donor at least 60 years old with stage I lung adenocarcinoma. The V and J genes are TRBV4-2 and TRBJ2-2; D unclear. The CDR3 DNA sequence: TGTGCCAGCAGCCTCTCAGATCAGACCTTCGGGGAGCTGTTTTTT. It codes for CASSLSDQTFGELFF.